One T cell receptor beta chain is described in this entry. The data originate from a study of blood T cell repertoires in COVID-19. The table came from immunoSEQ multiplex PCR; TCRdb's copy has only in-frame clones and leaves some out. The sample consists of some 320,000 clones, approximately 85% of them appearing once. CDR1 MGHRA and CDR2 YSYEKL come from the germline V gene. The CDR3 runs to 14 residues. V was clipped by 1 base and J by 5 bases, with 11 bases between them. This chain connects TRBV4-1 to TRBJ1-2; D might be TRBD1 (6 bases). Sequenced sample: peripheral blood. The TCR was taken from a human donor in a cohort sampled during active COVID-19. The CDR3 DNA follows: TGCGCCAGCAGCCAAGTAGGGGGAAAGTATGGCTACACCTTC. It codes for CASSQVGGKYGYTF.